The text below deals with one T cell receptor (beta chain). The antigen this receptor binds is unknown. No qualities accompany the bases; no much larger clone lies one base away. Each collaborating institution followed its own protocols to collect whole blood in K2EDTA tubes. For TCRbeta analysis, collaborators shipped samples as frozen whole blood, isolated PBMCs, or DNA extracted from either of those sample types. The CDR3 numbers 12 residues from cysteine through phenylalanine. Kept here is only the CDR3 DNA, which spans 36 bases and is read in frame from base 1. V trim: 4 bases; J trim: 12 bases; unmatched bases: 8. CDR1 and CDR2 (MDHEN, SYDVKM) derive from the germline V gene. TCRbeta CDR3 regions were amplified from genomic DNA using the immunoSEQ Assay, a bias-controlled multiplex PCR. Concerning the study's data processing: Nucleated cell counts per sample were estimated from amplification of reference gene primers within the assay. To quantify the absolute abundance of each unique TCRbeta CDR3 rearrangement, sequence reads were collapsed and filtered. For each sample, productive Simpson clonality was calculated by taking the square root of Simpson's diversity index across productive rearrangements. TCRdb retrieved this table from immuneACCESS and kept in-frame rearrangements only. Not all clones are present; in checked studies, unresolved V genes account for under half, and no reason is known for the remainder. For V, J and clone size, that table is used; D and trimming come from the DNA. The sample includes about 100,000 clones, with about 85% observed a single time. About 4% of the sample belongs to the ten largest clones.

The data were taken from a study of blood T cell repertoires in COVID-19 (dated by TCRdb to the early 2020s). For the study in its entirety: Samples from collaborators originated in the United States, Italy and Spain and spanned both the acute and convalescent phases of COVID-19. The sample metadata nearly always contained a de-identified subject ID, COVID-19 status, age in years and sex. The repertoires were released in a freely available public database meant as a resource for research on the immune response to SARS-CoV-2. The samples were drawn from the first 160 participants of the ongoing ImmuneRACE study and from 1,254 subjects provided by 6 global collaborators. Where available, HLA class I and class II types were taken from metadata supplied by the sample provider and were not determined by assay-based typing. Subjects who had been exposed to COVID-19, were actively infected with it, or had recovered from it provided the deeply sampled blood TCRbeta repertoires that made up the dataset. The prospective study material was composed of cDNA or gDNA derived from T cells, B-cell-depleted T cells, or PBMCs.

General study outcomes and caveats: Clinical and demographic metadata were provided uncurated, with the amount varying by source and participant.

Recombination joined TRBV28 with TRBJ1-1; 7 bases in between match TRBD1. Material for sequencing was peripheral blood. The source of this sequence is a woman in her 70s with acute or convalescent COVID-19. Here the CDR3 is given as CASSSHRQGPFF. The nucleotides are TGTGCCAGCAGTTCACACCGACAGGGACCTTTCTTT. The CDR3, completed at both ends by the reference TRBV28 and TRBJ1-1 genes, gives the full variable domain DVKVTQSSRYLVKRTGEKVFLECVQDMDHENMFWYRQDPGLGLRLIYFSYDVKMKEKGDIPEGYSVSREKKERFSLILESASTNQTSMYLCASSSHRQGPFFGQGTRLTVV.